Below are 16 T cell receptor beta chains sequenced from a single sample in a study of Ad26.COV2.S vaccination and SARS-CoV-2 variants. As for treatment: some 19 received Ad26.COV2.S at low or high dose, single or two shots; about 5 received placebo; per-sample allocation not given. Sampling took place 63 days after the first vaccine or placebo injection. Some clones are missing from TCRdb's copy, which holds only in-frame ones; the method was immunoSEQ multiplex PCR. The sample includes 200,000 to 300,000 clones, approximately 90% of them seen just once. This sample comprised peripheral blood, obtained in a trial of Ad26.COV2.S vaccine versus placebo. The source is a person aged 18-65 years who received the Ad26.COV2.S COVID-19 vaccine or a placebo.

The chain carries TRBV4-1 and TRBJ2-7; no clear D gene. Germline loops: CDR1 MGHRA, CDR2 YSYEKL. The CDR3 spans 14 residues. V was pared by 4 bases and J by 2 bases, with 12 bases between. The CDR3 loop is CASSPGFAAYEQYF. The CDR3 bases are TGCGCCAGCAGCCCGGGCTTCGCCGCCTACGAGCAGTACTTC.

The chain is built from TRBV5-4 and TRBJ1-2; 8 bases line up with TRBD1. The CDR3 is 15 amino acids. Germline V gene data show CDR1 as SGHNT and CDR2 as YYREEE (reference sequence). V shed 4 bases, J shed 4 bases, and the junction held 9 bases outside the gene matches. The CDR3 DNA follows: TGTGCCAGCAGCCCGGGACAGGAGATTTTCTATGGCTACACCTTC. It yields the protein CASSPGQEIFYGYTF.

The chain has TRBV29-1 and TRBJ1-5; D might be TRBD1 (6 bases). Germline-derived CDR1 and CDR2 are SQVTM and ANQGSEA. The length of the CDR3 is 14 residues. Trimming removed 7 bases from V and 4 bases from J, with 17 bases in between. The CDR3 protein is CSALTGQINQPQHF. The CDR3, as DNA: TGCAGCGCTCTAACCGGACAGATAAATCAGCCCCAGCATTTT.

The chain employs TRBV7-9 and TRBJ2-1; 11 bases are a match to TRBD2. The V and J ends lost 3 bases and 4 bases, in that order; junction bases with no gene match: 11. This CDR3 region has 18 residues. Germline lookup yields CDR1 SEHNR and CDR2 FQNEAQ (reference sequence). In DNA form, the CDR3 reads TGTGCCAGCAGCTTCCACACTAGCGGGGGACCCTATTACAATGAGCAGTTCTTC. Its translation is CASSFHTSGGPYYNEQFF.

The chain recombines TRBV13 with TRBJ2-5; D may match TRBD1 or TRBD2 (5 bases each). Trimming left V 5 bases short and J 9 bases short, with 13 bases between. The CDR3 is 12 amino acids. CDR1 is PRHDT, CDR2 FYEKMQ, per germline (reference sequence). The DNA for the CDR3 is TGTGCCAGCAGCCACGGGACGGAGGCCCAGTACTTC. It yields the protein CASSHGTEAQYF.

This sequence joins TRBV19 and TRBJ2-3, with D maybe TRBD2 (5 bases). CDR3 length equals 14 residues. Between the trimmed V and J ends, which lost 7 bases and 1 base, there was a span of 12 bases. Looked up from germline, CDR1 is LNHDA and CDR2 is SQIVND (reference sequence). The CDR3 coding sequence is TGTGCCAGTAATGACCCCGGGGGCACAGATACGCAGTATTTT. Its protein is CASNDPGGTDTQYF.

The chain employs TRBV7-2 and TRBJ2-5; D might be TRBD1 or TRBD2, each matching 5 bases. The CDR3 runs to 16 residues. The germline CDR1 and CDR2 sequences are SGHTA and FQGNSA. V gave up 4 bases and J gave up 5 bases, with 20 bases separating them. CDR3 coding DNA: TGTGCCAGCAGCTCGGCCGGGACCCACTTTAGGGAGACCCAGTACTTC. Encoded protein: CASSSAGTHFRETQYF.

The chain carries TRBV7-9 and TRBJ2-7; tentatively, D is TRBD1 (5 bases). CDR3 length: 15 amino acids. The germline gives CDR1 SEHNR, CDR2 FQNEAQ (reference sequence). V was cut by 3 bases and J by 0 bases, with 12 bases left in between. The CDR3 region has the DNA TGTGCCAGCAGCTTTCCAGGGCTGAGCTCCTACGAGCAGTACTTC. This sequence encodes CASSFPGLSSYEQYF.

The V gene is TRBV6-2 or TRBV6-3, the J gene TRBJ2-7, with a tentative D call TRBD1 (5 bases). V lost 6 bases and J lost 11, with 17 bases in between. CDR3 length equals 12 residues. Germline CDR1 is MNHEY and CDR2 is SVGEGT. CDR3 DNA: TGTGCCAGCAGCCCCCCAGGGTATGAGAAGTACTTC. The encoded protein is CASSPPGYEKYF.

The chain links TRBV7-8 to TRBJ2-6, with TRBD1 as a possible D gene (6 bases). Trimming cost V 1 base and J 2 bases, with 6 bases left between them. Per the germline V gene, CDR1 is SGHVS and CDR2 is FQNEAQ. This CDR3 contains 15 residues. The CDR3 nucleotides read TGTGCCAGCAGCTTAGGGACAGCTGGGGCCAACGTCCTGACTTTC. Amino acids: CASSLGTAGANVLTF.

J is TRBJ1-4 and V is TRBV5-6; TRBD1 might be the D (5 bases). Trimming removed 1 base from V and 4 bases from J, with 14 bases in between. CDR1 and CDR2 (germline): SGHDT, YYEEEE. This CDR3 has 16 amino acids. CDR3 DNA sequence: TGTGCCAGCAGCTTGATGTCGGGGGAGGGTAATGAAAAACTGTTTTTT. This gives the protein CASSLMSGEGNEKLFF.

The chain employs TRBV4-3 and TRBJ2-7, with 8 bases identical to TRBD1. Trimming cost V 0 bases and J 4 bases; bases outside gene matches: 2. The germline V gene encodes CDR1 LGHNA and CDR2 YSLEER. CDR3 length equals 14 residues. The CDR3: CASSQEYRGYEQYF. CDR3 nucleotide sequence: TGCGCCAGCAGCCAAGAATACAGGGGGTACGAGCAGTACTTC.

The rearrangement uses TRBV7-8 and TRBJ2-5, with D tentatively TRBD1 (5 bases). V dropped 0 bases and J dropped 7 bases, with 9 bases sitting between them. Germline V lookup: CDR1 SGHVS, CDR2 FQNEAQ. CDR3 length equals 13 residues. The CDR3 spells CASSLAGLGTQYF. CDR3 coding DNA: TGTGCCAGCAGCTTAGCGGGGCTAGGGACCCAGTACTTC.

The chain uses TRBV18 and TRBJ2-7, with D perhaps matching TRBD2 (5 bases). The CDR3 consists of 15 residues. CDR1 KGHSH and CDR2 LQKENI come from the germline V gene. Between the trimmed V and J ends, which lost 1 base and 0 bases, there was a span of 10 bases. This chain's CDR3 is CASSPQAGYSYEQYF. In DNA form, the CDR3 reads TGTGCCAGCTCACCACAGGCGGGTTACTCCTACGAGCAGTACTTC.

The chain couples TRBV19 to TRBJ1-1, with D possibly being TRBD1 (6 bases). Germline CDR1 is LNHDA and CDR2 is SQIVND (reference sequence). Trimming took off 10 bases at V and 0 bases at J, with 15 bases between the two ends. The length of the CDR3 is 14 residues. The CDR3, as DNA: TGTGCCACCCAAGGGGGGGTCGTGAACACTGAAGCTTTCTTT. Translating gives CATQGGVVNTEAFF. The full variable domain, with the rest looked up from reference TRBV19 and TRBJ1-1, is DGGITQSPKYLFRKEGQNVTLSCEQNLNHDAMYWYRQDPGQGLRLIYYSQIVNDFQKGDIAEGYSVSREKKESFPLTVTSAQKNPTAFYLCATQGGVVNTEAFFGQGTRLTVV.

The CDR3 nucleotides read TGTGCCAGCAGCGGCAGGGGAGGAGGGAACACTGAAGCTTTCTTT. This sequence encodes CASSGRGGGNTEAFF. The rearrangement joins TRBV7-9 to TRBJ1-1, with TRBD1 as a possible D gene (6 bases). The V gene's germline CDR1 is SEHNR and CDR2 FQNEAQ (reference sequence). CDR3 size: 15 residues. Trimming left V 5 bases short and J 1 base short, with 14 bases between.